These 11 T cell receptor beta chains share one sample of origin, sequenced in a study of blood T cell repertoires in COVID-19. Sequencing used immunoSEQ multiplex PCR; TCRdb keeps in-frame clones, though not all of them. Of over 200,000 clones listed, about 87% are singletons. Specimen: peripheral blood. Every receptor here comes from a man younger than 45 with COVID-19, enrolled during active disease.

The V gene is TRBV7-2, the J gene TRBJ2-5; 8 bases map to TRBD1. The ends lost 5 bases at V and 5 bases at J; junction bases unmatched: 7. Per the germline V gene, CDR1 is SGHTA and CDR2 is FQGNSA. The CDR3 has 14 amino acids. The CDR3 DNA reads TGTGCCAGCAGCGTCCGACAGGGGTGGGAGACCCAGTACTTC. It specifies CASSVRQGWETQYF.

The chain joins TRBV3-1 (or the pseudogene TRBV3-2) to TRBJ1-4, with TRBD1 as a possible D gene (6 bases). The CDR3 is 15 residues long. V lost 0 bases and J lost 4, with 9 bases in between. The germline CDR1 and CDR2 sequences are LGHDT and YNNKEL (reference sequence). CDR3 sequence (DNA): TGTGCCAGCAGCCAAGAAGGGGGTGGTAATGAAAAACTGTTTTTT. This encodes CASSQEGGGNEKLFF.

This clone was observed once. V usage is TRBV7-2 and J usage is TRBJ2-7; 7 bases fit TRBD2. The junction had 6 bases not matched to a gene; V was cut back by 1 base and J by 3 bases. Per the germline V gene, CDR1 is SGHTA and CDR2 is FQGNSA. CDR3 length: 15 residues. The CDR3 sequence is CASSLGGGPLYEQYF. In DNA, the CDR3 is TGTGCCAGCAGCTTAGGGGGGGGACCACTCTACGAGCAGTACTTC.

The gene calls are TRBV4-3 and TRBJ2-5; the match to TRBD2 covers 9 bases. From germline, CDR1 is LGHNA and CDR2 YSLEER. The CDR3 is 15 amino acids. V was clipped by 5 bases and J by 2 bases; unmatched bases: 6. CDR3 loop: CASSRTSAVQETQYF. CDR3 sequence (DNA): TGCGCCAGCAGCAGGACTAGCGCGGTACAAGAGACCCAGTACTTC.

In its sample, this clone was seen once. The chain combines TRBV11-1 with TRBJ1-1, with D perhaps matching TRBD1 (5 bases). The CDR3 is 14 amino acids. Germline V lookup: CDR1 SGHAT, CDR2 FQDESV (reference sequence). Trimming took off 6 bases at V and 1 base at J, with 12 bases between the two ends. The CDR3 region has the DNA TGTGCCAGCAGTTTAACTACAGGGAACACTGAAGCTTTCTTT. Residues: CASSLTTGNTEAFF.

CDR3 sequence: CASCFGGGADTQYF. The CDR3 DNA follows: TGTGCCAGCTGTTTCGGGGGGGGCGCAGATACGCAGTATTTT. The chain is built from TRBV2 and TRBJ2-3; 8 bases are a match to TRBD2. In germline, CDR1 is SNHLY, CDR2 FYNNEI. V trimming: 8 bases; J trimming: 4 bases; junction bases outside the gene matches: 8. The CDR3 totals 14 residues. Using reference TRBV2 and TRBJ2-3 for the parts outside the CDR3, the full variable domain is EPEVTQTPSHQVTQMGQEVILRCVPISNHLYFYWYRQILGQKVEFLVSFYNNEISEKSEIFDDQFSVERPDGSNFTLKIRSTKLEDSAMYFCASCFGGGADTQYFGPGTRLTVL.

The V gene is TRBV19, the J gene TRBJ1-1; D gene uncertain. The V end was cut by 4 bases, the J end by 7 bases, with 10 bases between. The CDR3 is made up of 12 amino acids. Germline V gives CDR1 LNHDA, CDR2 SQIVND (reference sequence). CDR3 sequence (DNA): TGTGCCAGTAGTAGGAGGTCGTTTGAAGCTTTCTTT. This translates into CASSRRSFEAFF.

The chain uses TRBV3-1 (or the pseudogene TRBV3-2) and TRBJ2-7, with 15 positions matching TRBD2. CDR3 length equals 23 residues. CDR1 is LGHDT, CDR2 YNNKEL, per germline (reference sequence). The V and J ends lost 4 bases and 3 bases, in that order; junction bases with no gene match: 25. The CDR3 sequence is CASSRIWQNAPGTSGRSNYEQYF. The CDR3 region has the DNA TGTGCCAGCAGCCGTATCTGGCAGAACGCCCCCGGGACTAGCGGGAGGTCGAACTACGAGCAGTACTTC.

This clone was counted once. The chain carries TRBV7-3 and TRBJ2-2, with 9 bases lining up with TRBD1. The ends lost 5 bases at V and 5 bases at J; junction bases unmatched: 9. This CDR3 has 16 residues. Germline CDR1 reads SGHTA; CDR2 reads FQGTGA. CDR3: CASSPAGTGRTGELFF. Here the CDR3 DNA reads TGTGCCAGCAGCCCAGCCGGGACAGGGCGGACCGGGGAGCTGTTTTTT. Full variable domain (remainder filled in from reference TRBV7-3 and TRBJ2-2): GAGVSQTPSNKVTEKGKYVELRCDPISGHTALYWYRQSLGQGPEFLIYFQGTGAADDSGLPNDRFFAVRPEGSVSTLKIQRTERGDSAVYLCASSPAGTGRTGELFFGEGSRLTVL.

This clone was observed a handful of times. This chain links TRBV7-2 with TRBJ2-7; tentatively, D is TRBD2 (6 bases). V lost 9 bases and J 1 base, leaving 16 bases between the germline ends. CDR3 length: 14 amino acids. Per the germline V gene, CDR1 is SGHTA and CDR2 is FQGNSA. This CDR3 reads CASGEVGGSYEQYF. The CDR3 DNA sequence: TGTGCCAGTGGGGAGGTGGGCGGATCCTACGAGCAGTACTTC.

DNA for the CDR3: TGTGCCAGCAGCCAAAAGAAGACAGGGGGAAACACTGAAGCTTTCTTT. It encodes CASSQKKTGGNTEAFF. V and J are TRBV3-1 (or the pseudogene TRBV3-2) and TRBJ1-1; the match to TRBD1 covers 9 bases. The CDR3 totals 16 residues. V lost 2 bases and J lost 2; bases outside the gene matches: 6. Germline lookup yields CDR1 LGHDT and CDR2 YNNKEL (reference sequence).